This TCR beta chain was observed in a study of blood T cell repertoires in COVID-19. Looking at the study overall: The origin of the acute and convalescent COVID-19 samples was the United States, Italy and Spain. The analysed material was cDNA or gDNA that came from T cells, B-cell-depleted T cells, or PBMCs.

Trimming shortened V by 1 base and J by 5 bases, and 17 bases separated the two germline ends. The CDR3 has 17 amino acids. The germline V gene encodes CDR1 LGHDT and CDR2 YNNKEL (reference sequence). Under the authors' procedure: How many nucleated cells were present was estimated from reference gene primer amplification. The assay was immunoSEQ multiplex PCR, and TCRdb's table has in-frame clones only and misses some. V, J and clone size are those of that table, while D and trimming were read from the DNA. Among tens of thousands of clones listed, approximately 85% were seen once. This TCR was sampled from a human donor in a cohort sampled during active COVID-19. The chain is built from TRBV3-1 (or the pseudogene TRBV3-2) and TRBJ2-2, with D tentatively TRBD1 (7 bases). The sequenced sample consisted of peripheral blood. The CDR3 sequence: CASSQGFAGGHTGELFF. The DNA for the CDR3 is TGTGCCAGCAGCCAAGGATTCGCAGGGGGGCATACCGGGGAGCTGTTTTTT.